These 17 T cell receptor beta chains came from one sample sequenced in a study of blood T cells in healthy people across ages. The second PCR ran roughly 6 to 11 cycles with a sample-barcoded 5' primer and J-beta primers. TCRdb processed the 5' RACE reads anew with MiXCR; each CDR3 protein has one entry. The sample has around 690,000 distinct CDR3 sequences; around 54% are singletons. The sample comprised blood. All receptors derive from a man aged 60-69 years in good health.

The chain joins TRBV12-3 or TRBV12-4 to TRBJ2-5; 8 bases are a match to TRBD2. V trimming: 7 bases; J trimming: 5 bases; junction bases outside the gene matches: 12. CDR3 length: 15 residues. CDR3 protein: CASNPLGGVSETQYF. CDR3 DNA: TGTGCCAGCAACCCTCTCGGGGGGGTTTCGGAGACCCAGTACTTC.

The chain recombines TRBV25-1 with TRBJ2-7; possible D gene TRBD1, 6 bases. Trimming took 5 bases from V and 3 from J, leaving 14 bases between them. CDR3 size: 14 residues. The germline V gene has CDR1 MGHDK and CDR2 SYGVNS. CDR3 loop: CASSLEQGVYEQYF. The CDR3 DNA is TGTGCCAGCAGTCTTGAACAGGGAGTCTACGAGCAGTACTTC.

The chain employs TRBV27 and TRBJ2-3; 12 positions match TRBD1. CDR1 and CDR2 (germline): MNHEY, SMNVEV (reference sequence). V trimming: 5 bases; J trimming: 5 bases; junction bases outside the gene matches: 8. The CDR3 extends over 16 amino acids. This CDR3 is CASSPSRDRGRDTQYF. CDR3 in DNA: TGTGCCAGCAGTCCCAGCCGGGACAGGGGGCGAGATACGCAGTATTTT.

The J gene is TRBJ2-1, the V gene TRBV2; D gene ambiguous. The germline V and J ends were trimmed by 2 bases and 9 bases, with 5 bases remaining between them. Germline V CDR1 and CDR2: SNHLY, FYNNEI. The CDR3 is made up of 11 amino acids. CDR3 DNA: TGTGCCAGCAGTGAAAGGAGTGAGCAGTTCTTC. It translates to CASSERSEQFF.

This clonotype showed up just a few times. This sequence joins TRBV3-1 and TRBJ1-5; no clear D gene. This CDR3 is built from 13 residues. V shed 0 bases and J shed 7 bases, with 7 bases lying between them. CDR1 and CDR2 (germline): LGHDT, YNNKEL (reference sequence). CDR3 bases: TGTGCCAGCAGCCAAGATCTCCGGCAGCCCCAGCATTTT. Translated: CASSQDLRQPQHF.

Comment on this clonotype: A much larger clone differs by one base, so this may be a read error. This chain links TRBV12-3 or TRBV12-4 with TRBJ1-1; D not certain. CDR3 length: 12 residues. Trimming removed 6 bases from V and 1 base from J, with 6 bases in between. In nucleotides, the CDR3 is TGTGCCAGCAGGTTCAGGAACACTGAAGCTTTCTTT. Translating gives CASRFRNTEAFF.

This clonotype was seen repeatedly, ten times or more. This chain joins TRBV4-1 and TRBJ2-5; 7 nucleotides agree with TRBD1. Trimming took 3 bases from V and 3 from J; bases not matched to a gene: 10. Germline CDR1 reads MGHRA; CDR2 reads YSYEKL. There are 16 residues in the CDR3. The CDR3 DNA sequence: TGCGCCAGCAGCCATTTCCCAGCCGGGACAGAAGAGACCCAGTACTTC. It encodes CASSHFPAGTEETQYF.

The chain is built from TRBV20-1 and TRBJ2-1; no clear D gene. CDR1 is DFQATT and CDR2 is SNEGSKA in the germline V gene (reference sequence). The CDR3 runs 13 residues. V dropped 6 bases and J dropped 0 bases, with 9 bases sitting between them. The CDR3 is CSAPPSSYNEQFF. The CDR3 nucleotides read TGCAGTGCCCCACCTAGCTCCTACAATGAGCAGTTCTTC.

This chain links TRBV3-1 with TRBJ1-6; TRBD1 matches 8 bases. V lost 2 bases to trimming and J lost 8 bases; unmatched junction nucleotides: 8. Germline-derived CDR1 and CDR2 are LGHDT and YNNKEL (reference sequence). The CDR3 sequence is 16 residues long. The CDR3 bases are TGTGCCAGCAGCCAACCACAGGGGGAAGGCTATTCACCCCTCCACTTT. This gives the protein CASSQPQGEGYSPLHF.

In this sample, this clonotype turned up many times. J is TRBJ2-1 and V is TRBV10-3; TRBD2 agrees at 8 bases. This CDR3 comprises 13 residues. The V gene end was trimmed by 6 bases and the J gene end by 9 bases; junction bases not matched to a gene: 7. Germline CDR1 ENHRY, CDR2 SYGVKD. Here the CDR3 reads CAIRERGPSEQFF. In DNA form, the CDR3 reads TGTGCCATCAGAGAGCGGGGGCCATCTGAGCAGTTCTTC.

The chain is built from TRBV5-1 and TRBJ1-4; D not resolved. CDR1 and CDR2 from the germline V gene are SGHRS and YFSETQ. The V end lost 0 bases, the J end lost 7 bases, and 13 bases lay between the germline ends. The CDR3 has 15 residues. CDR3 nucleotide sequence: TGCGCCAGCAGCTTGGGACTGGCACGGGGTGAAAAACTGTTTTTT. Its protein product is CASSLGLARGEKLFF.

This clonotype has a count of ten or more. The rearrangement uses TRBV4-2 and TRBJ2-7, with TRBD1 as a possible D gene (5 bases). This CDR3 is built from 15 residues. V lost 1 base to trimming and J lost 2 bases, with 12 bases between them. The germline V gene encodes CDR1 LGHNA and CDR2 YNFKEQ. CDR3 sequence: CASSQVSQATYEQYF. The CDR3 nucleotides read TGTGCCAGCAGCCAAGTCTCACAGGCTACCTACGAGCAGTACTTC.

The genes are TRBV7-2 and TRBJ2-3, with a possible D match to TRBD2 (5 bases). V lost 5 bases to trimming and J lost 6 bases, with 12 bases between them. CDR1 is SGHTA, CDR2 FQGNSA, per germline. This CDR3 has 13 amino acids. CDR3 DNA: TGTGCCAGCAGCGTCGTAGCGTCGGATACGCAGTATTTT. It is translated as CASSVVASDTQYF.

This chain uses TRBV19 with TRBJ2-1; D possibly corresponds to TRBD2 (5 bases). Per germline, CDR1 LNHDA and CDR2 SQIVND (reference sequence). This CDR3 is built from 15 residues. V dropped 0 bases and J dropped 3 bases, with 9 bases sitting between them. CDR3 amino acids: CASSIEDYLYNEQFF. DNA for the CDR3: TGTGCCAGTAGTATAGAAGACTACCTCTACAATGAGCAGTTCTTC.

The gene calls are TRBV3-1 and TRBJ2-7; tentatively, D is TRBD1 or TRBD2 (8 bases each). This CDR3 is 17 amino acids long. The V gene lost 4 bases and the J gene lost 2 bases, with 21 bases spanning the gap. Germline CDR1 is LGHDT and CDR2 is YNNKEL (reference sequence). CDR3 DNA sequence: TGTGCCAGCAGCCGCAGTAGCGGGACAGGCCTAACCTACGAGCAGTACTTC. Translated, it gives CASSRSSGTGLTYEQYF.

The rearrangement uses TRBV12-3 or TRBV12-4 and TRBJ2-1; TRBD2 matches at 13 bases. CDR3 length equals 15 residues. V lost 5 bases, J lost 8 bases, and 6 bases stayed unmatched. The CDR3 sequence: CASSPGTSGVYEQFF. The CDR3, as DNA: TGTGCCAGCAGTCCCGGGACTAGCGGGGTCTATGAGCAGTTCTTC.

Concerning this clonotype: Germline and junction disagree at one end, which may indicate a read error. The genes are TRBV29-1 and TRBJ1-1; weak D call: TRBD1 (5 bases). CDR1 is SQVTM, CDR2 ANQGSEA, per germline. The CDR3 is made up of 11 amino acids. CDR3 amino acids: CSVKDDREAFF. As DNA, the CDR3 is TGCAGCGTTAAAGATGACAGAGAAGCTTTCTTT.